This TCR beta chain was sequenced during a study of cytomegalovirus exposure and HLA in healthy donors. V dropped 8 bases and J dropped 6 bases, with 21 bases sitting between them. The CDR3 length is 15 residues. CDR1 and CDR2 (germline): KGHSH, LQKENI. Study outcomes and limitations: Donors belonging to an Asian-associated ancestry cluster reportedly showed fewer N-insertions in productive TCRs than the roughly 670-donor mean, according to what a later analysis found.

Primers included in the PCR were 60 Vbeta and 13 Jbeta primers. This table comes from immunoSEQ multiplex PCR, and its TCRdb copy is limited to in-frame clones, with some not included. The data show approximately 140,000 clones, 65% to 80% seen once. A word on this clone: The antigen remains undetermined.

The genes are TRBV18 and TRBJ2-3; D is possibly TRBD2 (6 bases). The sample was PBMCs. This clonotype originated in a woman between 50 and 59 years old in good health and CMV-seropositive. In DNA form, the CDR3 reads TGTGCCAGCACCCCGGGGCTAGGAGGGGCCGATACGCAGTATTTT. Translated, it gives CASTPGLGGADTQYF.